A single sample gave rise to the 2 T cell receptor beta chains below, sequenced in a study of post-analysis software for immune sequencing data. Study findings and constraints: A handful of TRBV segments appeared more often in patients than in controls, and TRBV5-6, TRBV5-1 and TRBV20-1 were among these.

The antigens these receptors bind are not known. Tagging with unique molecular identifiers was a feature of the TCR beta cDNA libraries. TCRdb re-called the PCR reads with MiXCR, one entry per CDR3 protein. The table shows 750,000 to 950,000 distinct CDR3 sequences, with roughly 50% occurring only once. The sample taken for sequencing was blood. The receptor source for this set is a girl under 18 with multiple sclerosis.

This chain uses TRBV20-1 with TRBJ1-6; D unresolved. There are 15 residues in the CDR3. Per germline, CDR1 DFQATT and CDR2 SNEGSKA (reference sequence). Between the trimmed V and J ends, which lost 3 bases and 0 bases, there was a span of 9 bases. CDR3 DNA: TGCAGTGCTAGGTATGGGAGCTCCTATAATTCACCCCTCCACTTT. Protein: CSARYGSSYNSPLHF.

The genes are TRBV4-1 and TRBJ1-2; D not certain. This CDR3 is built from 14 residues. V was cut by 2 bases and J by 2 bases, with 9 bases left in between. CDR1 is MGHRA and CDR2 is YSYEKL in the germline V gene. The CDR3 nucleotides read TGCGCCAGCAGCCAACCTACACAGAACTATGGCTACACCTTC. Its translation: CASSQPTQNYGYTF.